The T cell receptor (beta chain) described here comes from a study of a mutant IDH1 vaccine in newly diagnosed glioma. Study-wide context: Commencement of vaccination occurred 4-6 weeks following radiotherapy alone, or concurrently with temozolomide cycles.

The assay was immunoSEQ multiplex PCR, and TCRdb's table has in-frame clones only and misses some. The profile covers 110,000 or so clones, with roughly 88% appearing a single time and 0.6% to 0.7% taken by the ten largest. The CDR3 is made up of 15 amino acids. The V gene's germline CDR1 is SGHDT and CDR2 YYEEEE. The ends lost 5 bases at V and 12 bases at J; junction bases unmatched: 13. Whole-study findings and limits: Across multiple MHC alleles, 80% to 95% of patients had vaccine-induced responses. It seemed that pseudoprogression was not linked to changes in the top peripheral T cell clonotypes.

With regard to this clone: Its antigen is unidentified.

This sample's time point: week 11, during vaccination. A single vaccine dose contained 300 ug of mutant IDH1 20-mer peptide, and topical imiquimod was used with it. The V and J genes are TRBV5-6 and TRBJ2-1, with 11 bases matching TRBD2. The sequence was collected from a woman in her forties or fifties with glioma. Sequencing used PBMCs, obtained from a glioma patient whose treatment included an IDH1 peptide vaccine. The CDR3 is CASSSGTSGVMRQFF. DNA of the CDR3: TGTGCCAGCAGTTCCGGGACTAGCGGCGTAATGAGGCAGTTCTTC.